This T cell receptor (beta chain) was profiled in a study of OX40 agonist ivuxolimab in advanced cancers. About the study: The diagnoses of dose-escalation patients were hepatocellular carcinoma, melanoma, renal cell or head and neck cancer. General observations from the study: At 0.1 to 3.0 mg/kg and by week 6, clonal expansion occurred in CD4+ and CD8+ blood T cells. It was also the case that some nonresponders had low normalized T-cell clonal expansion. Expanded peripheral T cell antigen specificity was not determined.

Sequenced by immunoSEQ multiplex PCR; TCRdb stores in-frame clones only, minus some. The table lists about 28,000 clones, more than 70% of them singletons, with under 30% in the top ten. CDR3 length: 17 amino acids. Trimming cost V 0 bases and J 2 bases; bases outside gene matches: 5. Looked up from germline, CDR1 is MGHRA and CDR2 is YSYEKL. This clone appeared a single time. Its antigen remains unidentified. The chain joins TRBV4-1 to TRBJ2-2, with TRBD2 matching over 8 bases. The specimen comprised CD4+ or CD8+ T cells sorted from blood, sampled in a trial of the OX40 agonist ivuxolimab. The source is an adult with an advanced solid tumor such as melanoma, head and neck, liver or kidney cancer. The CDR3 bases are TGCGCCAGCAGCCAAGATAGGAGCGGGAGTAACACCGGGGAGCTGTTTTTT. Translating gives CASSQDRSGSNTGELFF.